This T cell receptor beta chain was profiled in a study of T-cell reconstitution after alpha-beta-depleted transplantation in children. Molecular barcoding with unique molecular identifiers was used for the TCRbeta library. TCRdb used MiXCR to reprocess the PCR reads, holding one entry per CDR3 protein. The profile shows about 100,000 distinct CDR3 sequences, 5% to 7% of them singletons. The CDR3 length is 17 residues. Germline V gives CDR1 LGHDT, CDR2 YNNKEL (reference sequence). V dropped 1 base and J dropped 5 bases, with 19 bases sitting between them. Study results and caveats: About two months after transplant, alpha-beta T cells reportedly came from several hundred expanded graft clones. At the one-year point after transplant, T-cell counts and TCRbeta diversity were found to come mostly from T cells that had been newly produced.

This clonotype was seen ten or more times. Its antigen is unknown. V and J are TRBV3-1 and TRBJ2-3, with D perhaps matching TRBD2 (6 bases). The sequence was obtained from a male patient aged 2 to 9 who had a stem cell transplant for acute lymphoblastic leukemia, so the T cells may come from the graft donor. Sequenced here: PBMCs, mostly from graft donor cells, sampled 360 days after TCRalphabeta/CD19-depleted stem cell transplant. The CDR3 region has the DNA TGTGCCAGCAGCCAAGGCGTAGGGAGGCTTAGTAAAGATACGCAGTATTTT. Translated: CASSQGVGRLSKDTQYF.